This TCR beta chain emerged from a study of radiotherapy plus CTLA-4 blockade in lung cancer. Background on the study: Of the patients, over 15% showed objective responses and roughly 34% attained disease control.

Method: immunoSEQ multiplex PCR; TCRdb's copy keeps in-frame clones and lacks some. This table has more than 40,000 clones, approximately 70% appearing once. The study, taken as a whole, reports: Increased serum interferon-beta after radiation also reportedly predicted response strongly. Researchers report tumor-derived TCR clones expanding in blood after radiotherapy plus ipilimumab.

Patients had chemo-refractory metastatic non-small-cell lung cancer and received focal radiation plus CTLA-4 blockade that used ipilimumab. Comments on this clone: Antigen: not known.

The CDR3 totals 15 residues. J lost 1 base, V lost 2 bases, and 5 bases had no gene match. Germline V gene lookup returns CDR1 SGHTA and CDR2 FQGNSA. This sequence joins TRBV7-2 and TRBJ2-7, with 7 bases that match TRBD2. The sequencing used peripheral blood, collected from a patient treated with radiotherapy plus ipilimumab. The clonotype originates from a human donor with non-small cell lung cancer who had a complete response to radiotherapy plus ipilimumab. CDR3 sequence (DNA): TGTGCCAGCAGCTTACGCTCCGGGGGGTCCTACGAGCAGTACTTC. This translates into CASSLRSGGSYEQYF.